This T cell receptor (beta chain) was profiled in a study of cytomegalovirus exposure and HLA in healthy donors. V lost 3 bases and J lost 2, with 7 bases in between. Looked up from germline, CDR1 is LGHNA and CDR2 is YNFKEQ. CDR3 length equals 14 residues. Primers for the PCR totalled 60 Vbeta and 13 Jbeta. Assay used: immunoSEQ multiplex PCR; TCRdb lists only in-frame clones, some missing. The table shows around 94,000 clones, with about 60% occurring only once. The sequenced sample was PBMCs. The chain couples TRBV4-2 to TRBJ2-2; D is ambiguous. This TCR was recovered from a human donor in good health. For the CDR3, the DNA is TGTGCCAGCAGCCATGACATTAACACCGGGGAGCTGTTTTTT. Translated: CASSHDINTGELFF.